One sample yielded the 11 T cell receptor beta chains listed below, sequenced in a study of response to subunit inactivated influenza vaccine (dated by TCRdb to the late 2010s). The library relied on RT-PCR. For sequencing, an Illumina HiSeq 2500 was employed. TCRdb trimmed public reads at Q25 via fastp, called clones via MiXCR and kept in-frame beta chains. CDR3 protein sequences are deduplicated, and each keeps its most common genes and DNA. The sample table shows more than 550,000 distinct CDR3 sequences, and 12% are seen once. About 9.4% of the sample is held by the ten biggest clonotypes. The source was PBMCs from blood, collected on the day of vaccination. These receptors all come from a man in his fifties or sixties who received an inactivated influenza vaccine. Donor details come from another sample of the same person, matched by shared clones.

V and J are TRBV6-2 or TRBV6-3 and TRBJ2-6, with 12 bases matching TRBD1. CDR1 is MNHEY and CDR2 is SVGEGT in the germline V gene. CDR3 size: 18 residues. V dropped 2 bases and J dropped 0; count of bases not matched to a gene: 2. The CDR3 reads CASSYGTGGGSGANVLTF. The DNA of the CDR3 is TGTGCCAGCAGTTACGGGACAGGGGGCGGCTCTGGGGCCAACGTCCTGACTTTC.

This clonotype was seen a few times. J is TRBJ1-5 and V is TRBV6-2 or TRBV6-3, with D tentatively TRBD1 (6 bases). The CDR3 consists of 15 residues. Germline V gene data show CDR1 as MNHEY and CDR2 as SVGEGT. The germline V and J ends were trimmed by 6 bases and 5 bases, with 17 bases remaining between them. The CDR3 nucleotides are TGTGCCAGCAGCAATACAGGGAGACTCTATCAGCCCCAGCATTTT. Protein: CASSNTGRLYQPQHF.

The chain carries TRBV19 and TRBJ2-2, with D possibly being TRBD2 (5 bases). Trimming pared 9 bases from V and 6 bases from J, leaving 14 bases between. The germline CDR1 and CDR2 sequences are LNHDA and SQIVND (reference sequence). The CDR3 runs to 13 residues. CDR3: CASKRGGSGELFF. The CDR3 DNA sequence: TGTGCCAGCAAGCGAGGAGGTTCCGGGGAGCTGTTTTTT.

This clonotype was observed a few times. The chain employs TRBV6-1 and TRBJ2-4; D is possibly TRBD1 (6 bases). This CDR3 comprises 16 residues. Germline lookup yields CDR1 MNHNS and CDR2 SASEGT. Trimming cost V 6 bases and J 3 bases, with 18 bases left between them. CDR3 sequence reads: CASRPPWGRGKNIQYF. CDR3 DNA: TGTGCCAGCAGGCCGCCCTGGGGCAGGGGCAAAAACATTCAGTACTTC.

This clonotype was seen ten or more times. The V gene is TRBV5-1, the J gene TRBJ1-2, with D perhaps TRBD1 (6 bases). This CDR3 region has 17 residues. V lost 0 bases and J 6 bases, leaving 21 bases between the germline ends. Germline CDR1 SGHRS, CDR2 YFSETQ. CDR3 sequence: CASSLDEGLTGFNGYTF. CDR3 coding DNA: TGCGCCAGCAGCTTGGACGAAGGTCTCACAGGGTTTAATGGCTACACCTTC.

At least ten counts were recorded for this clonotype. This chain uses TRBV2 with TRBJ2-3; D is ambiguous. Trimming cost V 1 base and J 7 bases, with 15 bases left between them. CDR1 and CDR2 from the germline V gene are SNHLY and FYNNEI. This CDR3 has 15 residues. CDR3 region: CASSEVLAQRNTQYF. The CDR3, as DNA: TGTGCCAGCAGTGAAGTTTTGGCGCAGCGAAATACGCAGTATTTT.

On this clonotype itself: A much larger clonotype is one base distant, so this may be a read error. No conserved phenylalanine or tryptophan is present at the end of the CDR3, so a read error is the likely explanation. The V gene is TRBV6-2 or TRBV6-3, the J gene TRBJ2-3; perhaps TRBD1 as D (5 bases). CDR3 length: 14 amino acids. Trimming removed 2 bases at V and 2 bases at J, with 8 bases between. Germline V gene lookup returns CDR1 MNHEY and CDR2 SVGEGT. CDR3 nucleotides: TGTGCCAGCAGTTACCCAGGGCTCACAGATACGCAGTATCTT. Encoded protein: CASSYPGLTDTQYL.

This clonotype was detected ten times or more. This chain connects TRBV6-2 or TRBV6-3 to TRBJ2-1, with TRBD2 matching 9 bases. V was clipped by 0 bases and J by 5 bases; unmatched bases: 5. This CDR3 contains 16 residues. In germline, CDR1 is MNHEY, CDR2 SVGEGT. The CDR3 is CASSYSLAGINNEQFF. CDR3 nucleotide sequence: TGTGCCAGCAGTTACTCGCTAGCGGGGATAAACAATGAGCAGTTCTTC.

This clonotype was counted many times. V is TRBV12-3 or TRBV12-4 and J is TRBJ1-1; D ambiguous. This CDR3 comprises 16 residues. Trimming shortened V by 1 base and J by 1 base, and 13 bases separated the two germline ends. CDR3 protein: CASSLERLVGNTEAFF. CDR3 nucleotide sequence: TGTGCCAGCAGTTTAGAGAGGTTGGTAGGGAACACTGAAGCTTTCTTT.

This clonotype was detected only a few times. This chain uses TRBV9 with TRBJ2-2, with D unclear. The length of the CDR3 is 15 residues. The germline V gene has CDR1 SGDLS and CDR2 YYNGEE. The V gene lost 3 bases and the J gene lost 0 bases, with 9 bases spanning the gap. This CDR3 is CASSAAISNTGELFF. The CDR3 nucleotides read TGTGCCAGCAGCGCCGCAATTTCGAACACCGGGGAGCTGTTTTTT.

This clonotype was seen only a few times. The chain joins TRBV29-1 to TRBJ2-7; 8 bases fit TRBD2. Germline-derived CDR1 and CDR2 are SQVTM and ANQGSEA. J gave up 2 bases and V 3 bases, and 6 bases lay outside the gene matches. CDR3 length: 14 amino acids. CDR3 nucleotide sequence: TGCAGCGTTGAGCTTGAAGCGGGAGCCTACGAGCAGTACTTC. It codes for CSVELEAGAYEQYF.